This T cell receptor (beta chain) was documented in a study of regulatory T cells in long-lasting Graves disease. Study context: Patients with new Graves' disease had used antithyroid drugs below 3 months.

The time point is: newly diagnosed GD, antithyroid drugs for less than 3 months. PBMCs provided the RNA from which the TCR library was made. Researchers made TCR beta libraries by using iRepertoire HTBI primers and running Arm-PCR on CDR3 regions. In the authors' methods: Taken together, the samples had roughly 56 TRBV and 13 to 15 TRBJ segments identified. MiXCR, run by TCRdb on the multiplex PCR reads, gives a single entry per CDR3 protein. In this record, the V and J calls reflect TCRdb's handling and not the investigators' own analysis. Of hundreds of thousands of distinct CDR3 sequences listed, roughly 16% are singletons. Separately, the same data were catalogued under a study of T cells in Graves' hyperthyroidism and ophthalmopathy. As reported in that work: Carried out on the TCR CDR3, a first-round RT-PCR used the HTBI primer set.

This TCR came from a woman in her thirties with Graves disease. The specimen was peripheral blood mononuclear cells (PBMCs), collected at new diagnosis, from a patient treated with antithyroid drugs.

This CDR3 reads CASSTRRQTSSAFF. The CDR3 region has the DNA TGTGCCAGCAGTACCCGAAGACAGACTAGTTCGGCTTTCTTT. The chain employs TRBV6-2 or TRBV6-3 and TRBJ1-1; TRBD1 is a possible D gene (5 bases). The V gene's germline CDR1 is MNHEY and CDR2 SVGEGT. This CDR3 is 14 amino acids long. V was clipped by 5 bases and J by 11 bases, with 21 bases between them.